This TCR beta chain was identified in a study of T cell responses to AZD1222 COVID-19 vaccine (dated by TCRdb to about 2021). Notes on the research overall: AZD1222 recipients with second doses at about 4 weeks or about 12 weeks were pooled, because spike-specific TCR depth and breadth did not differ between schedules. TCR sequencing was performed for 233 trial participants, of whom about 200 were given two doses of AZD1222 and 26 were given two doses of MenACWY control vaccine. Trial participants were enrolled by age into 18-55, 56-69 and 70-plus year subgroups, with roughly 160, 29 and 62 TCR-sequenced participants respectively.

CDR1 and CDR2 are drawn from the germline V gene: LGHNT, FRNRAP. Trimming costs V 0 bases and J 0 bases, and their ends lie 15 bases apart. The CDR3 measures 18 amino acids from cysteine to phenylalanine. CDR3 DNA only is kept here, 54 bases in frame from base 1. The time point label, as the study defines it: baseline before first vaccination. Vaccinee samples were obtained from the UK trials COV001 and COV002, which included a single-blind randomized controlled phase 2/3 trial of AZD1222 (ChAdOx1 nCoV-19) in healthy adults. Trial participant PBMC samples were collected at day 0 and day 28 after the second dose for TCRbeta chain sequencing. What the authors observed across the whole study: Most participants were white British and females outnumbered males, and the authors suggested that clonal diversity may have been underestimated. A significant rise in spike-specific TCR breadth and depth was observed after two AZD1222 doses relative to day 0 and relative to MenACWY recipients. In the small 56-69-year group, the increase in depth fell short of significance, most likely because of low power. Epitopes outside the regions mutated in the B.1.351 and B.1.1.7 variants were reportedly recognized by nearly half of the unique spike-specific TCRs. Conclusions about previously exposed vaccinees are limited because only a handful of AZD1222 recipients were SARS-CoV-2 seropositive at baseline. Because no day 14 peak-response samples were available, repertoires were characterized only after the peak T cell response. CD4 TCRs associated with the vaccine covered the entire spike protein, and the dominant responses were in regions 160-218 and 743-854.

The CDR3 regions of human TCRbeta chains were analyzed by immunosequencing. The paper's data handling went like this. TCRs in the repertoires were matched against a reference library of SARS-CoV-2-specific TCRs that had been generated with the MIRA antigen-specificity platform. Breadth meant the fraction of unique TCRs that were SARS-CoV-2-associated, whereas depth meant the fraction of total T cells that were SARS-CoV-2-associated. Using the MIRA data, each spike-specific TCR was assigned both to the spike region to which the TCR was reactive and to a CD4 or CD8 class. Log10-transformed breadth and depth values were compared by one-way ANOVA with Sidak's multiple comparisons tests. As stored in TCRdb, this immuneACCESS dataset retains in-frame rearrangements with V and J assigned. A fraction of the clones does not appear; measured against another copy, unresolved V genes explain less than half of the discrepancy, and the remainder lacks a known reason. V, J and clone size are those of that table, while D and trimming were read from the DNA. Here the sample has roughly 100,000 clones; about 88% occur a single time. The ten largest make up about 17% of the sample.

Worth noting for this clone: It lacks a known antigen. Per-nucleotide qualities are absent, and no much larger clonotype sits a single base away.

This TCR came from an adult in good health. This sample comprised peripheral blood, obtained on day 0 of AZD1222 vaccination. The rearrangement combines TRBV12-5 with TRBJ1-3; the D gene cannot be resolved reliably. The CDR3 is CASGLVLKADYSGNTIYF. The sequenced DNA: TGTGCTAGTGGTTTGGTACTTAAGGCGGACTACTCTGGAAACACCATATATTTT.